This entry is about one TCR beta chain. What it recognizes is unknown. The entry originates in a study of T cells after posttransplantation cyclophosphamide. Broader study findings: Recipient CMV seropositivity and CMV reactivation strongly tracked TRB clonality.

Sampled 1 year posttransplant, controls received myeloablative marrow transplants, methotrexate and a calcineurin inhibitor. The table came from immunoSEQ multiplex PCR; TCRdb's copy has only in-frame clones and leaves some out. In the table there are 7,500 to 10,000 clones, 89% of which are singletons. The receptor was isolated from a male patient in his fifties who received an allogeneic stem cell transplant from an unrelated donor, was CMV-positive, and had chronic GVHD only. Some T cells may arise from the graft donor. Sequencing was performed on PBMCs, taken about 450 days after allogeneic stem cell transplant with calcineurin inhibitor and methotrexate.

The CDR3 loop reads CASSLVDRDHEQYF. The CDR3 DNA sequence: TGTGCCAGCAGCTTGGTGGACAGGGACCACGAGCAGTACTTC. The V gene is TRBV5-4, the J gene TRBJ2-7, with TRBD1 identical over 8 bases. Germline CDR1 SGHNT, CDR2 YYREEE (reference sequence). The CDR3 is 14 residues long. After removal of 0 bases from V and 5 bases from J, the junction contained 4 bases not matched to a gene.